These 26 T cell receptor beta chains share one sample of origin, sequenced in a study of beta chain features in type 1 diabetes. Reverse transcription of all isolated RNA meant that expressed TCRB transcripts were sequenced. Using immunoSEQ multiplex PCR, the repertoire was profiled, and TCRdb retains in-frame clones only, with some absent. The repertoire holds about 660,000 clones, with more than 12% as singletons. These receptors are not linked to any known antigen. Overall study results and limits: Shortening that was moderate but significant affected the TCRB CDR3s of Type 1 diabetes patients in all four CD4+ subsets.

The sequenced material came from naive CD4+ T cells from blood. These TCRs come from a man aged 18 to 30 with type 1 diabetes.

In this sample, this clone turned up a few times. The chain employs TRBV5-1 and TRBJ2-5, with D uncertain. Per germline, CDR1 SGHRS and CDR2 YFSETQ. The CDR3 is made up of 13 amino acids. The germline V and J ends were trimmed by 2 bases and 1 base, with 6 bases remaining between them. Here the CDR3 reads CASSLSIQETQYF. CDR3 sequence (DNA): TGCGCCAGCAGCTTAAGTATCCAAGAGACCCAGTACTTC.

This clone showed up just a few times. The chain is built from TRBV5-1 and TRBJ2-4; TRBD2 matches 8 bases. The V segment lost 5 bases and the J segment 8 bases; nucleotides outside the gene matches: 21. CDR1 is SGHRS, CDR2 YFSETQ, per germline. The CDR3 covers 18 residues. CDR3 nucleotides: TGCGCCAGCAGGGGGCTAGCGGGCCGGCTTTTCGACGGAGACATTCAGTACTTC. It encodes CASRGLAGRLFDGDIQYF.

This sequence joins TRBV27 and TRBJ1-5, with TRBD1 as a possible D gene (5 bases). The V gene's germline CDR1 is MNHEY and CDR2 SMNVEV (reference sequence). This CDR3 is 14 amino acids long. V was cut by 1 base and J by 6 bases, with 10 bases left in between. The CDR3 region is CASSLYQGAQPQHF. CDR3 nucleotide sequence: TGTGCCAGCAGTTTATATCAGGGCGCTCAGCCCCAGCATTTT.

This clone has more than one count but fewer than ten. This chain uses TRBV7-2 with TRBJ2-3; 9 nucleotides match TRBD2. J gave up 2 bases and V 5 bases, and 8 bases lay outside the gene matches. Germline V gene sequence: CDR1 SGHTA, CDR2 FQGNSA. The length of the CDR3 is 16 residues. The CDR3, as DNA: TGTGCCAGCAGCCAAAGGCGGGGGGGCCCCACAGATACGCAGTATTTT. Translation gives CASSQRRGGPTDTQYF. Together with reference TRBV7-2 and TRBJ2-3, the CDR3 gives the full variable domain: GAGVSQSPSNKVTEKGKDVELRCDPISGHTALYWYRQSLGQGLEFLIYFQGNSAPDKSGLPSDRFSAERTGGSVSTLTIQRTQQEDSAVYLCASSQRRGGPTDTQYFGPGTRLTVL.

This clone was observed a few times. The V gene is TRBV5-1, the J gene TRBJ1-2, with TRBD1 as a possible D gene (6 bases). Germline-derived CDR1 and CDR2 are SGHRS and YFSETQ. The CDR3 covers 13 residues. Trimming took 3 bases from V and 8 from J, leaving 14 bases between them. The CDR3: CASSSTDRSGYTF. CDR3 bases: TGCGCCAGCAGCTCCACCGACAGGTCCGGCTACACCTTC.

V gene TRBV30 combines with J gene TRBJ1-4, with a weak D call TRBD1 (6 bases). CDR1 and CDR2 from the germline V gene are GTSNPN and SVGIG (reference sequence). The length of the CDR3 is 15 residues. Trimming left V 2 bases short and J 7 bases short, with 17 bases between. The CDR3, as DNA: TGTGCCTGGAGTTTTACGGGGGGCTCAGGTGAAAAACTGTTTTTT. It is translated as CAWSFTGGSGEKLFF. The variable domain in full, completed from reference TRBV30 and TRBJ1-4, reads SQTIHQWPATLVQPVGSPLSLECTVEGTSNPNLYWYRQAAGRGLQLLFYSVGIGQISSEVPQNLSASRPQDRQFILSSKKLLLSDSGFYLCAWSFTGGSGEKLFFGSGTQLSVL.

The rearrangement links TRBV25-1 to TRBJ1-6, with D perhaps matching TRBD1 (5 bases). The CDR3 is 12 residues long. Germline V gives CDR1 MGHDK, CDR2 SYGVNS. V dropped 4 bases and J dropped 11 bases, with 9 bases sitting between them. In DNA form, the CDR3 reads TGTGCCAGCAGTGTTCAGGGTGCACCCCTCCACTTT. Protein product: CASSVQGAPLHF.

For this clone: At the DNA level, this CDR3 is encoded by other sequences in the same sample as well. The genes are TRBV5-6 and TRBJ2-2; no reliable D call. The CDR3 totals 12 residues. V was trimmed by 2 bases and J by 2 bases, leaving 1 base between them. Germline-derived CDR1 and CDR2 are SGHDT and YYEEEE. The CDR3 DNA reads TGTGCCAGCAGCTTAAACACCGGGGAGCTGTTTTTT. Translated: CASSLNTGELFF.

This clone was recorded a few times. The rearrangement uses TRBV11-2 and TRBJ2-5; D unclear. V lost 4 bases and J 4 bases, leaving 10 bases between the germline ends. This CDR3 has 13 residues. The germline CDR1 and CDR2 sequences are SGHAT and FQNNGV. This CDR3 reads CASSYVSSETQYF. CDR3 DNA sequence: TGTGCCAGCAGCTATGTGAGCTCAGAGACCCAGTACTTC.

The rearrangement uses TRBV9 and TRBJ1-2; D gene uncertain. Trimming took off 0 bases at V and 8 bases at J, with 11 bases between the two ends. The CDR3 has 13 residues. Per germline, CDR1 SGDLS and CDR2 YYNGEE. The DNA of the CDR3 is TGTGCCAGCAGCGTAGAATTCGAGGCGGGCTACACCTTC. Translated: CASSVEFEAGYTF.

The chain recombines TRBV9 with TRBJ2-2; no definite D call. Per germline, CDR1 SGDLS and CDR2 YYNGEE. Trimming removed 2 bases at V and 2 bases at J, with 10 bases between. CDR3 length: 15 residues. CDR3 bases: TGTGCCAGCAGCGTGCTGTCGGCTAACACCGGGGAGCTGTTTTTT. Translation: CASSVLSANTGELFF.

The gene calls are TRBV7-2 and TRBJ1-2; 10 nucleotides match TRBD1. The J segment lost 4 bases and the V segment lost 4 bases, leaving 6 bases of the junction unmatched. Germline CDR1 is SGHTA and CDR2 is FQGNSA. The CDR3 is 15 residues long. The DNA for the CDR3 is TGTGCCAGCAGCTACGGGACAGGGGACCCCTATGGCTACACCTTC. Protein: CASSYGTGDPYGYTF.

As for this clone: Other DNA sequences from this sample encode an identical CDR3 as well. The CDR3 is CASSVGGGTYEQYF. The CDR3 coding sequence is TGTGCCAGCAGCGTAGGGGGCGGTACCTACGAGCAGTACTTC. The V call is TRBV9, the J call TRBJ2-7; weak D call: TRBD1 (5 bases). Trimming removed 0 bases from V and 2 bases from J, with 9 bases in between. In germline, CDR1 is SGDLS, CDR2 YYNGEE. The CDR3 extends over 14 amino acids.

The V call is TRBV4-3, the J call TRBJ1-2; 8 bases are a match to TRBD1. The CDR3 is 16 amino acids. CDR1 LGHNA and CDR2 YSLEER come from the germline V gene. V lost 3 bases and J lost 1; bases outside the gene matches: 7. The CDR3 region has the DNA TGCGCCAGCAGCCATATCGCGACAGGGGTTAACTATGGCTACACCTTC. It translates to CASSHIATGVNYGYTF.

The chain is built from TRBV6-1 and TRBJ2-1; no clear D gene. The germline V and J ends were trimmed by 8 bases and 15 bases, with 17 bases remaining between them. Germline CDR1 reads MNHNS; CDR2 reads SASEGT. The CDR3 is made up of 11 amino acids. CDR3 in DNA: TGTGCCAGCTCCCCCCAGAGTACTGCGTTCTTC. Protein product: CASSPQSTAFF.

This clone was counted between two and nine times. The chain employs TRBV13 and TRBJ2-7; 10 bases agree with TRBD1. The germline CDR1 and CDR2 sequences are PRHDT and FYEKMQ (reference sequence). The junction had 7 bases not matched to a gene; V was cut back by 5 bases and J by 3 bases. CDR3 size: 15 residues. As DNA, the CDR3 is TGTGCCAGCAGCCTCCCGGGACAGGGGTTCTACGAGCAGTACTTC. This codes for CASSLPGQGFYEQYF.

The table lists this clone with a few counts. J is TRBJ2-7 and V is TRBV5-1; D gene ambiguous. The CDR3 sequence is 11 residues long. Germline assignment: CDR1 SGHRS and CDR2 YFSETQ. The V end was cut by 2 bases, the J end by 6 bases, with 6 bases between. CDR3 DNA sequence: TGCGCCAGCAGCTTTTTATCCGAGCAGTACTTC. Amino acids: CASSFLSEQYF.

This chain joins TRBV9 and TRBJ2-3; TRBD2 matches 11 bases. The CDR3 length is 17 residues. In germline, CDR1 is SGDLS, CDR2 YYNGEE. The V and J ends lost 1 base and 6 bases, in that order; junction bases with no gene match: 10. The CDR3 loop is CASSVPKTSGAGDTQYF. The CDR3 DNA reads TGTGCCAGCAGCGTACCTAAGACTAGCGGGGCTGGGGATACGCAGTATTTT.

J is TRBJ1-1 and V is TRBV29-1; 10 bases map to TRBD1. V lost 1 base, J lost 0 bases, and 8 bases stayed unmatched. CDR1 SQVTM and CDR2 ANQGSEA come from the germline V gene. The CDR3 runs to 17 residues. As DNA, the CDR3 is TGCAGCGTTGAAGGGGACAGGGGCGTCCAAATGAACACTGAAGCTTTCTTT. Its translation is CSVEGDRGVQMNTEAFF. The variable domain in full, completed from reference TRBV29-1 and TRBJ1-1, reads SAVISQKPSRDICQRGTSLTIQCQVDSQVTMMFWYRQQPGQSLTLIATANQGSEATYESGFVIDKFPISRPNLTFSTLTVSNMSPEDSSIYLCSVEGDRGVQMNTEAFFGQGTRLTVV.

The chain uses TRBV5-1 and TRBJ2-6, with unresolved D. The CDR3 is made up of 16 amino acids. V was shortened by 4 bases and J by 0 bases, with 11 bases between the two germline ends. Germline assignment: CDR1 SGHRS and CDR2 YFSETQ. The CDR3 region has the DNA TGCGCCAGCAGCCTTTTTCTAGGCTCTGGGGCCAACGTCCTGACTTTC. Encoded protein: CASSLFLGSGANVLTF.

The gene calls are TRBV7-2 and TRBJ2-5; 9 nucleotides agree with TRBD1. The CDR3 is 14 residues long. In germline, CDR1 is SGHTA, CDR2 FQGNSA. The V and J ends lost 5 bases and 4 bases, in that order; junction bases with no gene match: 5. CDR3 sequence (DNA): TGTGCCAGCAGCGATAACAGGGGGCGAGAGACCCAGTACTTC. As protein: CASSDNRGRETQYF.

The rearrangement links TRBV9 to TRBJ2-7, with D unresolved. Germline assignment: CDR1 SGDLS and CDR2 YYNGEE. The V end was cut by 2 bases, the J end by 0 bases, with 12 bases between. The CDR3 has 15 amino acids. The CDR3 nucleotides are TGTGCCAGCAGCGTTTTTCCGGAGAGCTCCTACGAGCAGTACTTC. Amino acid sequence: CASSVFPESSYEQYF.

This rearrangement joins TRBV7-2 to TRBJ2-1; 9 bases are a match to TRBD1. This CDR3 is 15 amino acids long. Losses at the gene ends were 8 bases for V and 2 bases for J; bases not matched to a gene: 7. Per germline, CDR1 SGHTA and CDR2 FQGNSA. Here the CDR3 DNA reads TGTGCCAGCCTCGATCGGACAGGGGCCTACAATGAGCAGTTCTTC. Amino acids: CASLDRTGAYNEQFF.

The chain joins TRBV4-2 to TRBJ2-7; D remains ambiguous. Germline CDR1 and CDR2: LGHNA and YNFKEQ. CDR3 length equals 14 residues. Trimming removed 3 bases at V and 4 bases at J, with 13 bases between. The DNA of the CDR3 is TGTGCCAGCAGCCAGGGTGCAGTGGGTTACGAGCAGTACTTC. It translates to CASSQGAVGYEQYF.

There are a few counts of this clone. The CDR3 protein is CASSQDSRRVGTDTQYF. In nucleotides, the CDR3 is TGTGCCAGCAGCCAAGATTCACGCCGGGTGGGCACAGATACGCAGTATTTT. The rearrangement joins TRBV4-2 to TRBJ2-3; D not certain. Germline V gene sequence: CDR1 LGHNA, CDR2 YNFKEQ. The CDR3 sequence is 17 residues long. Trimming cost V 0 bases and J 1 base, with 14 bases left between them.

This clone was detected only a few times. The chain links TRBV4-3 to TRBJ1-4; no reliable D call. CDR1 is LGHNA, CDR2 YSLEER, per germline. The CDR3 extends over 16 amino acids. V was pared by 4 bases and J by 5 bases, with 17 bases between. The CDR3 coding sequence is TGCGCCAGCAGCCGCCAGTCGCCAGGCTTAAATGAAAAACTGTTTTTT. Amino acid sequence: CASSRQSPGLNEKLFF.